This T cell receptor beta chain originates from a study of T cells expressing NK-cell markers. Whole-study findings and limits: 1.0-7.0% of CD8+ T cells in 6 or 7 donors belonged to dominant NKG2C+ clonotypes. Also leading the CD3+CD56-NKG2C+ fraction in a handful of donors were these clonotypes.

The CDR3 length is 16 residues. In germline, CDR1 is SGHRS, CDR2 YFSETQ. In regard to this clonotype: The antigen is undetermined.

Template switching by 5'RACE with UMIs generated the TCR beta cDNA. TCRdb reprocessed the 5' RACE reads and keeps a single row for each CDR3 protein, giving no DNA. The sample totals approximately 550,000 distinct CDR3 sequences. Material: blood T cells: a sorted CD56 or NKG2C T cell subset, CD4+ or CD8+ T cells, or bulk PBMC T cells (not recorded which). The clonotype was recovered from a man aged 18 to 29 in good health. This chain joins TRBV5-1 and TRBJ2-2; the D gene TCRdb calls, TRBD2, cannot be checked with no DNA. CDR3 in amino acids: CASRAGTSGTTGELFF.